This TCR beta chain emerged from a study of tumor-infiltrating lymphocytes in primary liver carcinoma. Both blood RNA, taken from unsorted whole blood, and germline DNA were extracted. V was trimmed by 0 bases and J by 5 bases, leaving 25 bases between them. This CDR3 has 19 amino acids. The germline V gene encodes CDR1 LGHNA and CDR2 YNFKEQ. Broader study findings: Between tumor regions, pairs overlapped more than tumor-adjacent and tumor-blood pairs did.

In this sample, this clonotype turned up a few times. Antigen: not known. A constant-region primer served to make TCR beta cDNA from about 490 ng total RNA. Three nested multiplex PCR rounds of slightly modified ARM-PCR generated TCR beta libraries. Investigators reported that the first two PCR rounds, at 10 cycles each, used TRBV1-TRBV30 forward primers with a C-beta reverse primer. TCRdb analysed the multiplex PCR reads with MiXCR anew, one entry per CDR3 protein. The sample includes about 200,000 distinct CDR3 sequences, roughly two thirds of them seen just once. Sequenced: peripheral blood. This sequence joins TRBV4-2 and TRBJ2-5; D tentatively fits TRBD1 or TRBD2 (5 bases each). The receptor was isolated from a woman aged 55-69 years with primary liver carcinoma and hepatitis B virus infection. For the CDR3, the DNA is TGTGCCAGCAGCCAAGACTCCGCAATTCGGGACCCCCCGAGGGAGACCCAGTACTTC. Translating gives CASSQDSAIRDPPRETQYF.